This TCR beta chain was sequenced in a study of beta chain features in type 1 diabetes. General study results and limits: Patients with Type 1 diabetes showed moderately but significantly shorter TCRB CDR3s in all four CD4+ subsets.

Comments on this clone: Its antigen is not known.

The germline gives CDR1 SGHRS, CDR2 YFSETQ. The CDR3 totals 12 residues. Between the trimmed V and J ends, which lost 0 bases and 6 bases, there was a span of 7 bases. The study reverse transcribed the entire isolated RNA, so it sequenced expressed TCRB transcripts. Generated by immunoSEQ multiplex PCR, the TCRdb table keeps only in-frame clones and is missing some. The repertoire holds about 360,000 clones, with around an eighth as singletons. This TCR derives from a woman younger than 30 with type 1 diabetes. Specimen: naive CD4+ T cells from blood. This rearrangement joins TRBV5-1 to TRBJ2-7; TRBD1 might be the D (5 bases). The DNA for the CDR3 is TGCGCCAGCAGCTTGGCAGGGTTCGAGCAGTACTTC. Protein: CASSLAGFEQYF.